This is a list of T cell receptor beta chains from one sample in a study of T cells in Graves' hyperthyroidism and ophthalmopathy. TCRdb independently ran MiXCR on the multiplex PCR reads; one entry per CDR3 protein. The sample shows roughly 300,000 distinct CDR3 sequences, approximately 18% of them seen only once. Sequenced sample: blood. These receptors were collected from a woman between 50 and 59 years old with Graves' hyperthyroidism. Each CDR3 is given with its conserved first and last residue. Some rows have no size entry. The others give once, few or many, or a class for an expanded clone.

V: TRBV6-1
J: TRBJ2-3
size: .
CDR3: CASSRTGGAADTQYF

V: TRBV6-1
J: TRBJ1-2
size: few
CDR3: CASSNPTAYGYTF

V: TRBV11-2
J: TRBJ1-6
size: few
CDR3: CASSLRGFGDSPLHF

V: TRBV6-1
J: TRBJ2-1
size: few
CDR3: CASKRQEAGGYNEQFF

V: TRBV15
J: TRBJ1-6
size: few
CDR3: CATSKTGEGANSPLHF

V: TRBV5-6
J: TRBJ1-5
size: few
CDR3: CASSLGPGTAFNQPQHF

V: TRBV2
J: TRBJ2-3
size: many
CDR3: CASRPGTSGGTDTQYF

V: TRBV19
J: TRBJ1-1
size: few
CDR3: CASSIALNEGNTEAFF

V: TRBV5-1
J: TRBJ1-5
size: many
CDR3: CASSYDAGGNQPQHF

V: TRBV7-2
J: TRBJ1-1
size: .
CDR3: CASSPAWNTEAFF

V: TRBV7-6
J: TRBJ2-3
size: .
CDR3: CASSLRHPDTQYF

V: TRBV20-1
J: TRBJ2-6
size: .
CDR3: CSATGNNVLTF

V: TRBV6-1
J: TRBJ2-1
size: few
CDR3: CASSELTSWAYNEQFF

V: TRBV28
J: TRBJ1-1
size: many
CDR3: CASSLGTGLAFF

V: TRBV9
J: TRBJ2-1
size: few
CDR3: CASSVSGGADNEQFF

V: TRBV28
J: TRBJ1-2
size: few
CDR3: CASSFDTSGGYTF

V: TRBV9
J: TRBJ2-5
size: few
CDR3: CASSAAGLQETQYF

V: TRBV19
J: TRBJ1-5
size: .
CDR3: CASSPRTGGASNQPQHF

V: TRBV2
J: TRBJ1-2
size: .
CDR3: CASSDPDPAGGYTF

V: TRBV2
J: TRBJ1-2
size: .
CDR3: CASHRGANYGYTF

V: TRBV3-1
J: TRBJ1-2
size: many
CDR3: CASSPEDPRGYTF

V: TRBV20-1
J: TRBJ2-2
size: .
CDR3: CSARDLRGKGAGELFF

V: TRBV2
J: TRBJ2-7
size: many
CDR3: CASSGLTSGRDEQYF

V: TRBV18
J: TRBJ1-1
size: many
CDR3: CASSPPTSTTNTEAFF

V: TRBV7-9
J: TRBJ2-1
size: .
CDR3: CASSLMAGAYNEQFF

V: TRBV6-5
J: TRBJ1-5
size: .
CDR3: CASSYLEIHQPQHF

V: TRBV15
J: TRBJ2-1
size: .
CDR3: CATSRGPGQIMGEQFF

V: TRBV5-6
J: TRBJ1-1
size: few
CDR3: CASSFGFGSTEAFF

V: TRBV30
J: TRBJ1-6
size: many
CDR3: CAWRRHSPLHF

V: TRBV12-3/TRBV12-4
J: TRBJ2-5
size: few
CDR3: CASSPTSGLGETQYF

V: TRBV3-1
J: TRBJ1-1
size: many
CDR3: CASSQGQGATEAFF

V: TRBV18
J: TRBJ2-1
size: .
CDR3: CASSTGQYGGNEQFF

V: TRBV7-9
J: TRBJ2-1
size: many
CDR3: CASWLLAVPTGDEHNYNEQFF

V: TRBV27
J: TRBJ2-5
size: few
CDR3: CASRGINKQEAQYF

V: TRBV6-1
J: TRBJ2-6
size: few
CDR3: CASSSGVGAPGANVLTF

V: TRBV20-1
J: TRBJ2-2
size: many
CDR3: CSAMGVHTGELFF

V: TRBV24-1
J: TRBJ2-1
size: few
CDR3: CATSETGLGHNEQFF

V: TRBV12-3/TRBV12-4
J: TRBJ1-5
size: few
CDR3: CASSLDRPNQPQHF

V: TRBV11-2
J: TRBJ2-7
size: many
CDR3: CASSSMAAGAYEQYF

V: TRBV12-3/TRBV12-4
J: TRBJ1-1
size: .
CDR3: CASSFQWTESTEASF

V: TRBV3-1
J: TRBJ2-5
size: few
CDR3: CASSQERSGEQETQYF

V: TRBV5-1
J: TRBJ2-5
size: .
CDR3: CASSLIGNGRVPYQETQYF

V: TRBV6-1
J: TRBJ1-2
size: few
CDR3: CASSSGTRGYTF

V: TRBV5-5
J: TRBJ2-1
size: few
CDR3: CASSPSQGRDNEQFF

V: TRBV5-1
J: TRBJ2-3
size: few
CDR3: CASSSGGTSGSTDTQYF